This note documents a single T cell receptor (beta chain) sequence. Here immunoSEQ multiplex PCR was the method, and the copy in TCRdb shows in-frame clones only, minus some. The sample has 80,000 to 130,000 clones, around 93% seen once. The data are from a study of T cell changes during pregnancy in multiple sclerosis. Looked up from germline, CDR1 is SNHLY and CDR2 is FYNNEI. The trim removed 3 bases at V and 6 bases at J, leaving 14 bases unmatched. The CDR3 covers 17 residues. The chain recombines TRBV2 with TRBJ1-2, with 9 positions matching TRBD1. Sample: peripheral blood, taken before pregnancy. This TCR was sampled from a female donor with multiple sclerosis, enrolled in a pregnancy study. The CDR3 nucleotides are TGTGCCAGCAGTGATTACGACTTTGGGACAGGGAACCATGGCTACACCTTC. Protein sequence: CASSDYDFGTGNHGYTF. Together with reference TRBV2 and TRBJ1-2, the CDR3 gives the full variable domain: EPEVTQTPSHQVTQMGQEVILRCVPISNHLYFYWYRQILGQKVEFLVSFYNNEISEKSEIFDDQFSVERPDGSNFTLKIRSTKLEDSAMYFCASSDYDFGTGNHGYTFGSGTRLTVV.